This T cell receptor (beta chain) was observed in a study of T cell changes during pregnancy in multiple sclerosis. The assay was immunoSEQ multiplex PCR, and TCRdb's table has in-frame clones only and misses some. Here the sample spans approximately 90,000 clones, 91% being singletons. Sequenced material: peripheral blood, taken after pregnancy. The sequence derives from a female donor in good health, enrolled as a control in a pregnancy study.

CDR3 protein: CASSLLQGPGKLFF. As DNA, the CDR3 is TGTGCCAGCAGTCTCCTACAGGGCCCAGGAAAACTGTTTTTT. The chain joins TRBV27 to TRBJ1-4, with a possible D match to TRBD1 (6 bases). V was clipped by 5 bases and J by 10 bases, with 17 bases between them. The CDR3 loop spans 14 amino acids. The V gene's germline CDR1 is MNHEY and CDR2 SMNVEV (reference sequence).